Listed here are 11 T cell receptor beta chains from one sample, sequenced in a study of cytotoxic CD8 clonotypes in ibrutinib-treated CLL. Only in-frame clones appear in the TCRdb table, and some are missing; sequencing was by immunoSEQ multiplex PCR. The table has tens of thousands of clones, over 75% seen once. The sample consisted of PBMCs, taken after 12 months of ibrutinib treatment. All receptors come from a human donor with chronic lymphocytic leukemia.

The genes are TRBV19 and TRBJ1-4, with no clear D. The length of the CDR3 is 15 residues. The germline V gene has CDR1 LNHDA and CDR2 SQIVND (reference sequence). The V gene lost 3 bases and the J gene lost 0 bases, with 8 bases spanning the gap. CDR3 region: CASSIVAATNEKLFF. CDR3 DNA: TGTGCCAGTAGTATCGTGGCAGCAACTAATGAAAAACTGTTTTTT.

J is TRBJ1-2 and V is TRBV9; perhaps TRBD1 as D (5 bases). The CDR3 contains 18 residues. CDR1 is SGDLS and CDR2 is YYNGEE in the germline V gene. V was trimmed by 0 bases and J by 0 bases, leaving 18 bases between them. The CDR3 DNA sequence: TGTGCCAGCAGCGTAGCTTATGAAAGGGGACGACCTAACTATGGCTACACCTTC. Its translation is CASSVAYERGRPNYGYTF.

The V call is TRBV7-6, the J call TRBJ1-3, with 7 bases aligning to TRBD1. After removal of 1 base from V and 0 bases from J, the junction contained 3 bases not matched to a gene. This CDR3 contains 16 residues. CDR1 is SGHVS and CDR2 is FNYEAQ in the germline V gene. The CDR3 nucleotides are TGTGCCAGCAGCTTAGGAGGACAGGTCTCTGGAAACACCATATATTTT. It codes for CASSLGGQVSGNTIYF.

This chain uses TRBV6-5 with TRBJ2-1; TRBD2 matches at 8 bases. With V trimmed by 4 bases and J by 3 bases, 5 bases remained unmatched. Per the germline V gene, CDR1 is MNHEY and CDR2 is SVGAGI. The CDR3 covers 15 residues. The CDR3 here is CASSLSGSFYNEQFF. CDR3 nucleotide sequence: TGTGCCAGCAGTTTAAGCGGGAGTTTCTACAATGAGCAGTTCTTC.

The chain is built from TRBV5-1 and TRBJ2-7, with a weak D call TRBD2 (6 bases). V lost 5 bases to trimming and J lost 4 bases, with 19 bases between them. The germline V gene has CDR1 SGHRS and CDR2 YFSETQ. This CDR3 has 15 residues. The CDR3 nucleotides read TGCGCCAGCAGGGCACTAGCAGGCTCCCAATACGAGCAGTACTTC. Protein sequence: CASRALAGSQYEQYF.

This clone showed up just a few times. This chain connects TRBV4-2 to TRBJ2-1, with no clear D. Germline CDR1 and CDR2: LGHNA and YNFKEQ. V was clipped by 1 base and J by 3 bases, with 1 base between them. The CDR3 covers 12 residues. CDR3 nucleotides: TGTGCCAGCAGCCAAGGCTACAATGAGCAGTTCTTC. It encodes CASSQGYNEQFF.

In nucleotides, the CDR3 is TGTGCCAGTAGTGTCACGAAGGGCCCGCAAGAGACCCAGTACTTC. It yields the protein CASSVTKGPQETQYF. The chain combines TRBV19 with TRBJ2-5; D gene unclear. The CDR3 loop spans 15 amino acids. V lost 5 bases, J lost 2 bases, and 15 bases lay in between. The germline V gene has CDR1 LNHDA and CDR2 SQIVND (reference sequence).

The chain employs TRBV5-6 and TRBJ2-2; a weak D match, TRBD1 (6 bases). The germline V gene has CDR1 SGHDT and CDR2 YYEEEE. The CDR3 runs to 14 residues. Trimming removed 1 base from V and 8 bases from J, with 12 bases in between. This CDR3 is CASSLKAGVGELFF. CDR3 bases: TGTGCCAGCAGCTTGAAAGCAGGGGTGGGGGAGCTGTTTTTT.

V gene TRBV6-5 combines with J gene TRBJ1-1, with D tentatively TRBD1 (5 bases). Trimming removed 0 bases from V and 8 bases from J, with 13 bases in between. The CDR3 has 14 amino acids. Germline lookup yields CDR1 MNHEY and CDR2 SVGAGI. The CDR3 sequence is CASSYSSSGTEAFF. The CDR3 DNA reads as TGTGCCAGCAGTTACTCATCCTCCGGGACGGAAGCTTTCTTT.

The chain recombines TRBV5-1 with TRBJ2-7, with D maybe TRBD2 (6 bases). With 4 bases removed from V and 0 bases from J, the gap between germline ends came to 14 bases. This CDR3 spans 15 amino acids. Germline V gene data show CDR1 as SGHRS and CDR2 as YFSETQ. DNA of the CDR3: TGCGCCAGCAGCGGCGGGGTGGGGTCCTCCTACGAGCAGTACTTC. This translates into CASSGGVGSSYEQYF.

V usage is TRBV6-6 and J usage is TRBJ2-1; D could derive from TRBD1 or TRBD2 (6 bases each). V was pared by 2 bases and J by 4 bases, with 12 bases between. This CDR3 region has 15 residues. CDR1 and CDR2 (germline): MNHNY, SVGAGI (reference sequence). CDR3 bases: TGTGCCAGCAGTTACCTATCGGGGGCTTACAATGAGCAGTTCTTC. This sequence encodes CASSYLSGAYNEQFF.